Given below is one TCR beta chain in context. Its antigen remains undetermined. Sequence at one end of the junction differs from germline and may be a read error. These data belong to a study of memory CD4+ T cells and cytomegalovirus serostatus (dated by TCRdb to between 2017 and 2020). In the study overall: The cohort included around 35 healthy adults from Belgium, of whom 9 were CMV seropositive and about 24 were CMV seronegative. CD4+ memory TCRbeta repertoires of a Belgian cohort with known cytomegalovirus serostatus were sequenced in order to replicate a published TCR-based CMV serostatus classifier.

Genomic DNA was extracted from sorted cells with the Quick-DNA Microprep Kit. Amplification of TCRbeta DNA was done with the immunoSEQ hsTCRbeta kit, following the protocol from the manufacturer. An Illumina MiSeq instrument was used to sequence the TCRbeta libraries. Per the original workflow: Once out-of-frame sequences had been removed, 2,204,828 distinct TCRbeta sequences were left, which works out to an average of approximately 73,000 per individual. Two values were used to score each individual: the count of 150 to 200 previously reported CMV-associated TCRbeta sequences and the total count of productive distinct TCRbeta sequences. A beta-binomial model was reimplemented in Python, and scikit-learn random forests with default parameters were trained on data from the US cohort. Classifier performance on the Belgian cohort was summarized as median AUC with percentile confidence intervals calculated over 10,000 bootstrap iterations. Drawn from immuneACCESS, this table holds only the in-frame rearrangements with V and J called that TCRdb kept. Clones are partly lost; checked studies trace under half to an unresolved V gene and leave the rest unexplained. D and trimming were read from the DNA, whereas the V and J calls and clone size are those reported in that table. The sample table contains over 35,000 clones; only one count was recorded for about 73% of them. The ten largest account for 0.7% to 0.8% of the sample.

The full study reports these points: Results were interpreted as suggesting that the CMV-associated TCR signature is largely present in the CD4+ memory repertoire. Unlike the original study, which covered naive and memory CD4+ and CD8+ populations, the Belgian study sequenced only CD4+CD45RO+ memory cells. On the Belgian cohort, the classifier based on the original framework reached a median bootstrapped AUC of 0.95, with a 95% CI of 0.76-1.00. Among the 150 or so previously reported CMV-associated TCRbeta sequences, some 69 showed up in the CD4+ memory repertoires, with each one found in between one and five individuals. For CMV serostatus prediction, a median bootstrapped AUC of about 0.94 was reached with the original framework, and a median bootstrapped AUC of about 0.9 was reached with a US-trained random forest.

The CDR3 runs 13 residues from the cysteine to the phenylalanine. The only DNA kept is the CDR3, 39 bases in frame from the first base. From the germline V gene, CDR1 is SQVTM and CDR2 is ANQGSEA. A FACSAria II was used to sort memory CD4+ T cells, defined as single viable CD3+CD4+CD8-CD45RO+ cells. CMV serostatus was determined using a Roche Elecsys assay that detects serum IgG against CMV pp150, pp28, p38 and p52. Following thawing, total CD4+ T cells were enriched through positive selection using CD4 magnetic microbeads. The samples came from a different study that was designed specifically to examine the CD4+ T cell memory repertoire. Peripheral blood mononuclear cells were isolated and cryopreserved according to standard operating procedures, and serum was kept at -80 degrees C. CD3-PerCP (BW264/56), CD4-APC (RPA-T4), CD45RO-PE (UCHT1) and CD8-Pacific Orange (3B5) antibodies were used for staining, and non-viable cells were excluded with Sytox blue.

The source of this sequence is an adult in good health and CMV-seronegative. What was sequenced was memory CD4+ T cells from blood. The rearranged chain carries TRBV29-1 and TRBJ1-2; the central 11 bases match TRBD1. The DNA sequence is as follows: TGCAGCGCTCGGACAGGGGGCATTACCTGGGTTGCCTTC. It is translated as CSARTGGITWVAF.